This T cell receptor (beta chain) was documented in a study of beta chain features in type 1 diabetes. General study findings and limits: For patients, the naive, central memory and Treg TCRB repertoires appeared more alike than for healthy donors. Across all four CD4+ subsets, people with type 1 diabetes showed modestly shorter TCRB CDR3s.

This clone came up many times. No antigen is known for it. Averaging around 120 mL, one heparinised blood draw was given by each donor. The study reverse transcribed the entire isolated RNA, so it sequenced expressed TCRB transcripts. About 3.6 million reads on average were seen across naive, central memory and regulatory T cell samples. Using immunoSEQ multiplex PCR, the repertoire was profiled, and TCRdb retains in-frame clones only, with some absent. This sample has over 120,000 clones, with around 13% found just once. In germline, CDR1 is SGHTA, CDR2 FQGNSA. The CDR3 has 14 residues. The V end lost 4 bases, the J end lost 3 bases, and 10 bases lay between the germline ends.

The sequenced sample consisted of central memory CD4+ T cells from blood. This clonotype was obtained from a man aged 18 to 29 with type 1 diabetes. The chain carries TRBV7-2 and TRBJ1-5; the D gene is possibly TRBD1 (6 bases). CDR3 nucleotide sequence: TGTGCCAGCAGCTCTCGGACAGACAATCAGCCCCAGCATTTT. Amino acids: CASSSRTDNQPQHF.